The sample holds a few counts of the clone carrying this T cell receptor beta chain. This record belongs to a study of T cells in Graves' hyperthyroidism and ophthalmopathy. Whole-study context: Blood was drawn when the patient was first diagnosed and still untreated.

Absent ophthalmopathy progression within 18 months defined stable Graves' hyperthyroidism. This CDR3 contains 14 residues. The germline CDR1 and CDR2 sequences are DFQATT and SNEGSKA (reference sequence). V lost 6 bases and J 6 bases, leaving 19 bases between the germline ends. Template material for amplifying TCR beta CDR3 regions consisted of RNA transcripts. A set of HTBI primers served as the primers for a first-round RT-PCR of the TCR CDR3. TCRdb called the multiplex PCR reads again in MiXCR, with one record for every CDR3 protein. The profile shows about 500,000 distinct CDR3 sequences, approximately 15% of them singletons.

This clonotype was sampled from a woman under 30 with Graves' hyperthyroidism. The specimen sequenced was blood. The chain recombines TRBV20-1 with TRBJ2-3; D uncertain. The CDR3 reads CSAVPAKQRDTQYF. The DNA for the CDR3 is TGCAGTGCCGTCCCAGCGAAACAACGTGATACGCAGTATTTT.